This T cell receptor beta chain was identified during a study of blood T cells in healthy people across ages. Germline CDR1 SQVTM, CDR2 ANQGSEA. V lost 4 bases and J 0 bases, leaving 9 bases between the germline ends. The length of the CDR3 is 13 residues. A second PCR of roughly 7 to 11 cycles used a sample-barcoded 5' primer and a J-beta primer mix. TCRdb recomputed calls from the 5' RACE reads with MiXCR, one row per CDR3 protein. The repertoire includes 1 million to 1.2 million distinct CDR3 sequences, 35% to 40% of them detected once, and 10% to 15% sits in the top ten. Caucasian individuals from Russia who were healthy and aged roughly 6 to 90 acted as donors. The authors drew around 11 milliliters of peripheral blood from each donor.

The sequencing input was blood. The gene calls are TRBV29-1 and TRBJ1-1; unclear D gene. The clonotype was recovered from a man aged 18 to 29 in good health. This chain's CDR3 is CSVAARLNTEAFF. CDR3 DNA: TGCAGCGTTGCAGCCAGATTGAACACTGAAGCTTTCTTT.